Below, 26 T cell receptor beta chains from the same sample are listed, as sequenced in a study of CD8 T cells in ankylosing spondylitis. TCRdb redid the calling of the 5' RACE reads with MiXCR, one entry per CDR3 protein. The sample carries 150,000 to 200,000 distinct CDR3 sequences, 10% to 15% recorded once. The specimen was blood, either unsorted or a sorted T cell fraction (not recorded which). The receptor set was obtained from a female donor with ankylosing spondylitis or in good health (not recorded which).

On this clonotype: A much larger clone lies a single base off, so this may be a read error. The rearrangement links TRBV21-1 to TRBJ2-2. TRBV21-1 has pseudogene status. CDR3 length equals 14 residues. CDR3 nucleotide sequence: TGTGCCAGCAGCAGAGCTATAGCAGCCGGGGAGCTGTTTTTT. It specifies CASSRAIAAGELFF.

This clonotype is medium-sized by share. This chain uses TRBV7-6 with TRBJ2-3; 8 positions match TRBD2. V shed 5 bases and J 2 bases; nucleotides not matched to a gene: 9. Germline CDR1 is SGHVS and CDR2 is FNYEAQ. This CDR3 region has 16 residues. CDR3 DNA: TGTGCCAGCAGCCCCGGACTAGCCCCTTTCACAGATACGCAGTATTTT. Its protein is CASSPGLAPFTDTQYF.

Many counts were recorded for this clonotype. The chain combines TRBV10-3 with TRBJ1-1; no clear D. The germline V gene encodes CDR1 ENHRY and CDR2 SYGVKD. The CDR3 runs 14 residues. V lost 7 bases and J 1 base, leaving 13 bases between the germline ends. The CDR3 DNA reads as TGTGCCATCAAAGAGGGAAAGGAGAACACTGAAGCTTTCTTT. It specifies CAIKEGKENTEAFF.

This clonotype was detected ten times or more. The rearrangement links TRBV5-1 to TRBJ1-1; D unclear. Germline V gives CDR1 SGHRS, CDR2 YFSETQ. Trimming took 2 bases from V and 4 from J, leaving 9 bases between them. The length of the CDR3 is 13 residues. The CDR3 coding sequence is TGCGCCAGCAGCTTCTCAGGCGCCACTGAAGCTTTCTTT. This encodes CASSFSGATEAFF.

This clonotype was counted a few times. The chain couples TRBV7-4 to TRBJ2-7; maybe TRBD1 (6 bases). Trimming cost V 3 bases and J 6 bases, with 18 bases left between them. This CDR3 is 15 amino acids long. Germline V CDR1 and CDR2: SGHVT, SQSDAQ. CDR3 region: CASSFLKGVNGEQYF. CDR3 nucleotides: TGTGCCAGCAGCTTCCTGAAGGGGGTCAACGGCGAGCAGTACTTC.

Turning to this clonotype: A read error is possible here, since a much larger clone lies one base away. The rearrangement joins TRBV12-3 or TRBV12-4 to TRBJ1-3, with TRBD1 matching 11 bases. V gave up 11 bases and J gave up 4 bases; unmatched junction bases: 10. CDR3 size: 15 residues. DNA of the CDR3: TGTGCCGGACAGGGGGCCGGGCCGGGAGGAAACACCATATATTTT. It specifies CAGQGAGPGGNTIYF.

This clonotype was counted at least ten times. This chain uses TRBV6-1 with TRBJ2-7, with D possibly being TRBD1 (6 bases). Germline CDR1 and CDR2: MNHNS and SASEGT. Trimming shortened V by 6 bases and J by 3 bases, and 12 bases separated the two germline ends. The CDR3 totals 13 residues. The CDR3 nucleotides read TGTGCCAGCAGGTGGAGAGGGGGCTACGAGCAGTACTTC. It specifies CASRWRGGYEQYF.

This clonotype was counted only a few times. This chain's CDR3 is CASSLEASGRAEKQFF. For the CDR3, the DNA is TGCGCCAGCAGCTTGGAGGCTAGCGGGAGGGCCGAAAAGCAGTTCTTC. The rearrangement uses TRBV5-1 and TRBJ2-1; TRBD2 matches at 12 bases. Germline CDR1 is SGHRS and CDR2 is YFSETQ. Trimming removed 0 bases from V and 11 bases from J; junction bases left unmatched: 9. The CDR3 spans 16 residues.

This clonotype was found many times. V is TRBV30 and J is TRBJ1-1, with unresolved D. This CDR3 is 12 amino acids long. The V and J ends lost 5 bases and 5 bases respectively, with 12 bases between them. Germline lookup yields CDR1 GTSNPN and CDR2 SVGIG (reference sequence). CDR3 DNA: TGTGCCTGGGAAGGGTTCCGGACTGAAGCTTTCTTT. Protein sequence: CAWEGFRTEAFF.

This clonotype was counted ten times or more. The chain links TRBV18 to TRBJ2-2; D is unclear. The germline CDR1 and CDR2 sequences are KGHSH and LQKENI. The CDR3 has 13 amino acids. Trimming left V 5 bases short and J 7 bases short, with 11 bases between. The CDR3 loop reads CASSSPERGELFF. The CDR3 DNA sequence: TGTGCCAGCTCATCTCCAGAACGCGGGGAGCTGTTTTTT. Complete variable domain (other parts from reference TRBV18 and TRBJ2-2): NAGVMQNPRHLVRRRGQEARLRCSPMKGHSHVYWYRQLPEEGLKFMVYLQKENIIDESGMPKERFSAEFPKEGPSILRIQQVVRGDSAAYFCASSSPERGELFFGEGSRLTVL.

This clonotype occurred many times. The chain is built from TRBV24-1 and TRBJ1-2; D call uncertain. Germline-derived CDR1 and CDR2 are KGHDR and SFDVKD. Trimming removed 0 bases from V and 10 bases from J, with 8 bases in between. This CDR3 contains 12 residues. The CDR3 sequence is CATSDLTRSYTF. The CDR3 DNA reads as TGTGCCACCAGTGATTTGACCCGCTCCTACACCTTC.

The V call is TRBV5-1, the J call TRBJ1-3, with D perhaps TRBD1 (5 bases). Germline V gene sequence: CDR1 SGHRS, CDR2 YFSETQ. Trimming cost V 0 bases and J 2 bases, with 12 bases left between them. The CDR3 consists of 16 residues. CDR3 amino acids: CASSLELTGPGNTIYF. CDR3 sequence (DNA): TGCGCCAGCAGCTTGGAATTAACAGGTCCTGGAAACACCATATATTTT.

The chain carries TRBV29-1 and TRBJ2-3; 12 nucleotides agree with TRBD2. The ends lost 7 bases at V and 1 base at J; junction bases unmatched: 6. The CDR3 consists of 15 residues. CDR1 and CDR2 (germline): SQVTM, ANQGSEA. CDR3 sequence reads: CSAGLAGTGTDTQYF. In DNA form, the CDR3 reads TGCAGCGCCGGACTAGCGGGAACTGGCACAGATACGCAGTATTTT.

This clonotype has ten or more counts. The chain carries TRBV24-1 and TRBJ2-1, with TRBD2 matching over 11 bases. V was clipped by 0 bases and J by 8 bases; unmatched bases: 2. The germline V gene has CDR1 KGHDR and CDR2 SFDVKD. The CDR3 totals 15 residues. The CDR3 DNA reads as TGTGCCACCAGTGATTTGACTAGCGGGAGCCATGAGCAGTTCTTC. Amino acids: CATSDLTSGSHEQFF.

The J gene is TRBJ2-5, the V gene TRBV29-1; D is uncertain. Germline V lookup: CDR1 SQVTM, CDR2 ANQGSEA. The CDR3 has 11 amino acids. V was clipped by 4 bases and J by 9 bases, with 12 bases between them. The CDR3 spells CSVASGEAQYF. The DNA for the CDR3 is TGCAGCGTTGCGTCGGGTGAGGCCCAGTACTTC.

This clonotype was seen many times. The rearrangement links TRBV11-2 to TRBJ1-6, with TRBD1 identical over 7 bases. The CDR3 has 18 residues. The germline CDR1 and CDR2 sequences are SGHAT and FQNNGV. J gave up 0 bases and V 4 bases, and 9 bases lay outside the gene matches. CDR3 sequence reads: CASSYSGGRSSYNSPLHF. Written as DNA, the CDR3 is TGTGCCAGCAGCTATTCAGGGGGGCGGAGCTCCTATAATTCACCCCTCCACTTT.

This clonotype was picked up many times. The chain combines TRBV24-1 with TRBJ2-7, with TRBD2 matching 7 bases. V was pared by 5 bases and J by 8 bases, with 5 bases of the junction left unmatched. In germline, CDR1 is KGHDR, CDR2 SFDVKD. CDR3 length: 12 residues. The CDR3 DNA sequence: TGTGCCACCAGTGTAGGCGGGAGCCAGCAGTACTTC. The encoded protein is CATSVGGSQQYF.

Only a few counts were recorded for this clonotype. The CDR3 DNA reads as TGTGCCAGCAGCTTGAACAGGGGAGAAGGCTACGAGCAGTACTTC. Translated, it gives CASSLNRGEGYEQYF. The chain links TRBV5-4 to TRBJ2-7; TRBD1 matches at 7 bases. J lost 3 bases, V lost 1 base, and 7 bases had no gene match. CDR1 is SGHNT and CDR2 is YYREEE in the germline V gene (reference sequence). CDR3 length: 15 residues.

This clonotype was found many times. The V and J genes are TRBV7-2 and TRBJ1-2; D is uncertain. The CDR3 loop spans 14 amino acids. V was cut by 5 bases and J by 4 bases, with 14 bases left in between. The germline V gene has CDR1 SGHTA and CDR2 FQGNSA. DNA of the CDR3: TGTGCCAGCAGCGGACTTGTGGGTACCTATGGCTACACCTTC. Encoded protein: CASSGLVGTYGYTF.

This clonotype was picked up many times. V is TRBV7-9 and J is TRBJ1-1; possible D gene TRBD1, 5 bases. Germline values: CDR1 SEHNR, CDR2 FQNEAQ (reference sequence). The CDR3 spans 13 residues. V was clipped by 6 bases and J by 6 bases, with 14 bases between them. CDR3 sequence: CASSLTGIAEAFF. The CDR3 DNA sequence: TGTGCCAGCAGTCTAACAGGTATAGCTGAAGCTTTCTTT.

This clonotype was seen a handful of times. The CDR3 coding sequence is TGCGCCAGCAGCTTGGCCAGGGGAAAAGAGCAGTACTTC. Translation gives CASSLARGKEQYF. The J gene is TRBJ2-7, the V gene TRBV5-1; D might be TRBD1 (6 bases). CDR3 length: 13 amino acids. V lost 0 bases, J lost 7 bases, and 11 bases lay in between. Germline V gene sequence: CDR1 SGHRS, CDR2 YFSETQ. The full variable domain, completed using reference TRBV5-1 and TRBJ2-7, is KAGVTQTPRYLIKTRGQQVTLSCSPISGHRSVSWYQQTPGQGLQFLFEYFSETQRNKGNFPGRFSGRQFSNSRSEMNVSTLELGDSALYLCASSLARGKEQYFGPGTRLTVT.

Remarks on this clonotype: A read error may explain this, as a much larger clone is one base away. This rearrangement joins TRBV10-2 to TRBJ1-5, with D perhaps matching TRBD1 (6 bases). Germline assignment: CDR1 WSHSY and CDR2 SAAADI. The CDR3 runs 13 residues. The CDR3 nucleotides read TGCGCCAGCAACACAGGGTTAAATCAGCCCCGGCATTTT. Protein sequence: CASNTGLNQPRHF.

Ten or more counts support this clonotype. The chain uses TRBV20-1 and TRBJ1-1, with 8 bases that match TRBD1. The V gene's germline CDR1 is DFQATT and CDR2 SNEGSKA (reference sequence). CDR3 length: 15 amino acids. The V gene end was trimmed by 4 bases and the J gene end by 1 base; junction bases not matched to a gene: 8. The CDR3 reads CSATPGGARNTEAFF. CDR3 in DNA: TGCAGTGCTACCCCAGGGGGCGCGAGGAACACTGAAGCTTTCTTT.

This chain connects TRBV5-5 to TRBJ2-5; 9 bases line up with TRBD2. Trimming cost V 5 bases and J 1 base; bases outside gene matches: 0. CDR3 length: 13 residues. Germline V lookup: CDR1 SGHKS, CDR2 YYEKEE (reference sequence). The CDR3 coding sequence is TGTGCCAGCAGGACTAGCGGCCAAGAGACCCAGTACTTC. Translated: CASRTSGQETQYF.

There are a few counts of this clonotype. The chain links TRBV29-1 to TRBJ2-3; 8 positions agree with TRBD1. The CDR3 sequence is 15 residues long. Looked up from germline, CDR1 is SQVTM and CDR2 is ANQGSEA. V was pared by 8 bases and J by 8 bases, with 18 bases of the junction left unmatched. The CDR3 DNA is TGCAGCACCACCCTACTCACAGGGGGGTCGGGTACGCAGTATTTT. Its translation is CSTTLLTGGSGTQYF.

This clonotype occurred many times. The CDR3 DNA follows: TGTGCCAGCAGCCAAGATGGGACTAGCGGCTCCTACGAGCAGTACTTC. Translation gives CASSQDGTSGSYEQYF. The gene calls are TRBV4-2 and TRBJ2-7; 11 bases align to TRBD2. CDR1 is LGHNA, CDR2 YNFKEQ, per germline. Trimming cost V 0 bases and J 0 bases; bases outside gene matches: 1. The CDR3 extends over 16 amino acids.